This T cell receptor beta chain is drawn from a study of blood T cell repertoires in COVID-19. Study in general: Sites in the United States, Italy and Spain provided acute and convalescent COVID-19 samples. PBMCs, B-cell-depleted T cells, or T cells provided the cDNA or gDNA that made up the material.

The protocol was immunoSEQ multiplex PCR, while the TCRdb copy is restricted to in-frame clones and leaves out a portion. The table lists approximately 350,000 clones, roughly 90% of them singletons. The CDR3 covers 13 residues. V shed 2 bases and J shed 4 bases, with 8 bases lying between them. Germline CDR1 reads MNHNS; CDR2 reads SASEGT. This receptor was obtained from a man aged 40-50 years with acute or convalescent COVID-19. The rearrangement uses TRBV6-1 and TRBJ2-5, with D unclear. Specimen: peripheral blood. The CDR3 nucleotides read TGTGCCAGCAGTGAAACAGTCACAGAGACCCAGTACTTC. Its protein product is CASSETVTETQYF.